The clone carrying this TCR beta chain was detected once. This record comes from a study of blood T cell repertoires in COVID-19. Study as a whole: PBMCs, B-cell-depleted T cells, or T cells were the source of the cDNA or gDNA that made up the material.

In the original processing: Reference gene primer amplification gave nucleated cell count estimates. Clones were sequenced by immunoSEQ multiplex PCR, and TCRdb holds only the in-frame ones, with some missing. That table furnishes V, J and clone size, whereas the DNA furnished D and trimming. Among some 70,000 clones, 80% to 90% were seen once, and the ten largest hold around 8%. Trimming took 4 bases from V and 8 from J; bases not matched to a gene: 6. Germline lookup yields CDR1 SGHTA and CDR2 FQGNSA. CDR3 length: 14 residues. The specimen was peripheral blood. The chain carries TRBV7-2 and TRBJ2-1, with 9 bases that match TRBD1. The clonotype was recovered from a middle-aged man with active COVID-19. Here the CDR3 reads CASSSLQGAHEQFF. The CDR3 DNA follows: TGTGCCAGCAGCTCGTTACAGGGGGCGCATGAGCAGTTCTTC.